The 2 T cell receptor beta chains below come from one sample, sequenced in a study of response to subunit inactivated influenza vaccine (dated by TCRdb to the late 2010s). Library creation used RT-PCR. The sequencing machine was an Illumina HiSeq 2500. TCRdb trimmed public reads at Q25 via fastp, called clones via MiXCR and kept in-frame beta chains. CDR3 protein sequences are deduplicated, and each keeps its most common genes and DNA. The sample table contains about 310,000 distinct CDR3 sequences; only one count was recorded for around 22% of them. 10% to 13% of the sample is in the top ten clones. The sample here was PBMCs from blood, taken around 22 months after vaccination. Receptors were obtained from a man aged 50-75 years who received an inactivated influenza vaccine. Donor details come from another sample of the same person, matched by shared clones.

The chain recombines TRBV20-1 with TRBJ2-7, with 12 bases aligning to TRBD2. This CDR3 region has 18 residues. Per the germline V gene, CDR1 is DFQATT and CDR2 is SNEGSKA (reference sequence). DNA of the CDR3: TGCAGGGCCCCATCTAGCGGGGGGGCCTTAGTGGGCTCCTACGAGCAGTACTTC. Protein sequence: CRAPSSGGALVGSYEQYF.

This clonotype occurred a few times. This chain connects TRBV20-1 to TRBJ1-5; D is perhaps TRBD1 (5 bases). Between the trimmed V and J ends, which lost 0 bases and 5 bases, there was a span of 14 bases. Looked up from germline, CDR1 is DFQATT and CDR2 is SNEGSKA (reference sequence). The CDR3 is made up of 15 amino acids. Written as DNA, the CDR3 is TGCAGTGCTAGAGATTTGGGAGGGACTCATCAGCCCCAGCATTTT. This codes for CSARDLGGTHQPQHF.